This record concerns one T cell receptor (beta chain) sequence. The target antigen is unknown. This sample is part of a study of T cell responses to AZD1222 COVID-19 vaccine. Assay used: immunoSEQ multiplex PCR; TCRdb lists only in-frame clones, some missing. The sample consists of roughly 100,000 clones, 89% of them appearing once. Study-wide findings and caveats: A rise in Spike-specific TCR breadth and depth followed two AZD1222 doses. Among the donors, most were white British and more were female, and clonal diversity was possibly underestimated. Baseline testing showed seropositivity in only a handful of AZD1222 recipients.

This clonotype was obtained from an adult who received the AZD1222 COVID-19 vaccine. This specimen consisted of peripheral blood, obtained 28 days after the second AZD1222 dose.

The DNA for the CDR3 is TGTGCCAGCAGCTTACAGGGTGATAATCAGCCCCAGCATTTT. It yields the protein CASSLQGDNQPQHF. The chain carries TRBV5-4 and TRBJ1-5, with D possibly matching TRBD1 (6 bases). The CDR3 is 14 residues long. The V end was cut by 2 bases, the J end by 4 bases, with 10 bases between. CDR1 is SGHNT and CDR2 is YYREEE in the germline V gene (reference sequence).